This T cell receptor beta chain came from a study of CD8 T cells in Susac syndrome. RNA amounts of about 0.5 to 1 ug underwent reverse transcription with random hexamers. TCRdb called the immunoSEQ multiplex PCR reads again in MiXCR, with one record for every CDR3 protein. Altogether under 250,000 distinct CDR3 sequences are present, just over 90% being singletons, with the ten largest covering around 0.072%. This CDR3 is built from 14 residues. Trimming left V 7 bases short and J 7 bases short, with 20 bases between. Germline values: CDR1 SGHRS, CDR2 YFSETQ. The multiple sclerosis control group was made up of treatment-naive patients with stable or active relapsing-remitting disease. Negative isolation was used for CD8+ and CD4+ T cells, and FACS enrichment was applied to TEMRA cells.

The receptor comes from a human donor with multiple sclerosis. The chain carries TRBV5-1 and TRBJ1-2, with a tentative D call TRBD1 (5 bases). The specimen was CD4+ T cells from PBMCs. This CDR3 is CASGNTGTATGYTF. For the CDR3, the DNA is TGCGCCAGCGGAAATACCGGGACGGCGACTGGCTACACCTTC. Supplemented by reference TRBV5-1 and TRBJ1-2, the full variable domain reads KAGVTQTPRYLIKTRGQQVTLSCSPISGHRSVSWYQQTPGQGLQFLFEYFSETQRNKGNFPGRFSGRQFSNSRSEMNVSTLELGDSALYLCASGNTGTATGYTFGSGTRLTVV.